One T cell receptor (beta chain) is described in this entry. The sample originates from a study of cytomegalovirus exposure and HLA in healthy donors. The PCR made use of 60 Vbeta and 13 Jbeta primers. Sequencing was performed with immunoSEQ multiplex PCR; in TCRdb, only in-frame clones are kept and a portion is missing. The table has about 170,000 clones, around 83% seen once. The J segment lost 5 bases and the V segment lost 4 bases, leaving 9 bases of the junction unmatched. In germline, CDR1 is MNHEY, CDR2 SVGAGI. CDR3 size: 15 residues. The origin of this receptor is a young man in good health and CMV-seropositive. J is TRBJ1-1 and V is TRBV6-5; 8 bases are a match to TRBD1. Sequencing input: PBMCs. CDR3 bases: TGTGCCAGCAGTTCCCGAACAGGGGGGAGGACTGAAGCTTTCTTT. Residues: CASSSRTGGRTEAFF.